Sequencing of this T cell receptor (beta chain) was carried out in a study of T cells in Graves' hyperthyroidism and ophthalmopathy. Study results and caveats: A model using 13 V-J features told ophthalmopathy apart from stable hyperthyroidism.

For Graves' hyperthyroidism to be stable, ophthalmopathy could not progress within 18 months. Researchers took RNA transcripts and amplified the TCR beta CDR3 regions from them. Primed by the HTBI set, a first-round RT-PCR was run on the TCR CDR3. TCRdb called the multiplex PCR reads again in MiXCR, with one record for every CDR3 protein. The repertoire holds just over 550,000 distinct CDR3 sequences, with 40% to 55% as singletons. A word on this clonotype: Its specificity is not known.

Germline values: CDR1 SGHNT, CDR2 YYREEE (reference sequence). The CDR3 is made up of 15 amino acids. V was shortened by 4 bases and J by 0 bases, with 11 bases between the two germline ends. Specimen: peripheral blood or thyroid tissue (not recorded which). The sequence derives from a woman aged 18-30 years with Graves' hyperthyroidism. This chain links TRBV5-4 with TRBJ1-3; maybe TRBD1 (6 bases). The CDR3 sequence: CASSKGHLSGNTIYF. CDR3 DNA: TGTGCCAGCAGCAAGGGACACCTCTCTGGAAACACCATATATTTT.